This TCR beta chain was recovered during a study of blood T cell repertoires in COVID-19. For the study at large: Samples taken during acute and convalescent COVID-19 were collected in the United States, Italy and Spain. The analysed material was cDNA or gDNA that came from T cells, B-cell-depleted T cells, or PBMCs.

Original processing methods: Quantification of nucleated cells was approximated via reference gene primer amplification. Here immunoSEQ multiplex PCR was the method, and the copy in TCRdb shows in-frame clones only, minus some. The V and J calls and clone size come from that table; D and trimming were worked out from the DNA. In the table there are 280,000 or so clones, around four fifths of which are singletons. CDR3 size: 13 residues. Germline V gene data show CDR1 as SGHAT and CDR2 as FQDESV (reference sequence). Trimming shortened V by 1 base and J by 1 base, and 4 bases separated the two germline ends. Turning to this clone: Being one base from a much bigger clone, this may be a read error.

V gene TRBV11-1 combines with J gene TRBJ1-1; D remains ambiguous. The material sequenced was peripheral blood. The clonotype was recovered from a woman aged 50 to 65 who had recovered from COVID-19. CDR3 sequence: CASSLVGNTEAFF. CDR3 DNA: TGTGCCAGCAGCTTAGTCGGGAACACTGAAGCTTTCTTT.